The 21 T cell receptor beta chains reported below all come from one sample, sequenced in a study of T-cell reconstitution after alpha-beta-depleted transplantation in children. During its preparation, the TCRbeta library received unique molecular identifiers. One entry per CDR3 protein results from TCRdb running MiXCR on the PCR reads. The sample carries more than 40,000 distinct CDR3 sequences, around 9% recorded once. This specimen was PBMCs, mostly from graft donor cells, taken 60 days after TCRalphabeta/CD19-depleted stem cell transplant. The receptors shown here come from a male patient aged 2-15 years who had a stem cell transplant for chronic granulomatous disease, so the T cells may come from the graft donor.

This clonotype was observed many times. The chain links TRBV12-3 or TRBV12-4 to TRBJ2-1; 10 positions match TRBD2. This CDR3 has 12 residues. Trimming took 7 bases from V and 7 from J; bases not matched to a gene: 1. The CDR3 sequence: CASKLAGNEQFF. CDR3 DNA: TGTGCCAGCAAACTAGCGGGGAATGAGCAGTTCTTC.

This clonotype was seen at least ten times. The chain links TRBV7-2 to TRBJ2-7; D ambiguous. This CDR3 is built from 12 residues. Trimming took off 3 bases at V and 7 bases at J, with 10 bases between the two ends. Germline V CDR1 and CDR2: SGHTA, FQGNSA. The CDR3 loop is CASSLYVKEQYF. CDR3 DNA: TGTGCCAGCAGCTTGTATGTGAAGGAGCAGTACTTC.

This clonotype showed up many times. In DNA, the CDR3 is TGTGCCAGCAGTTCCGGACTAGCGGGAGGTTCGTACCAAGAGACCCAGTACTTC. It translates to CASSSGLAGGSYQETQYF. The V and J genes are TRBV28 and TRBJ2-5; 14 nucleotides line up with TRBD2. Germline CDR1 reads MDHEN; CDR2 reads SYDVKM. Trimming at V came to 4 bases and at J to 0 bases, leaving 7 bases not matched to a gene. The CDR3 loop spans 18 amino acids.

This clonotype was seen at least ten times. The rearrangement uses TRBV6-1 and TRBJ2-3; maybe TRBD1 (6 bases). Trimming took off 4 bases at V and 1 base at J, with 6 bases between the two ends. This CDR3 spans 13 amino acids. Germline V lookup: CDR1 MNHNS, CDR2 SASEGT. CDR3 amino acids: CASSGQGTDTQYF. The CDR3 region has the DNA TGTGCCAGCAGTGGACAGGGCACAGATACGCAGTATTTT.

The table lists this clonotype with many counts. This chain links TRBV18 with TRBJ2-3, with D unresolved. CDR3 size: 14 residues. The V gene lost 2 bases and the J gene lost 4 bases, with 10 bases spanning the gap. Germline V CDR1 and CDR2: KGHSH, LQKENI. The CDR3 DNA reads as TGTGCCAGCTCACCAGTGCCGGGCGCAGATACGCAGTATTTT. This codes for CASSPVPGADTQYF.

This clonotype showed up many times. CDR3 loop: CASSERDNTF. CDR3 nucleotide sequence: TGTGCCAGCAGTGAAAGGGACAACACCTTC. The V and J genes are TRBV6-1 and TRBJ1-2; TRBD1 is a possible D gene (6 bases). The CDR3 is 10 amino acids. The V end lost 2 bases, the J end lost 12 bases, and 7 bases lay between the germline ends. Germline CDR1 and CDR2: MNHNS and SASEGT.

This clonotype showed up just a few times. This chain connects TRBV7-2 to TRBJ2-7; D is ambiguous. The CDR3 loop spans 13 amino acids. V shed 5 bases and J shed 5 bases, with 13 bases lying between them. CDR1 SGHTA and CDR2 FQGNSA come from the germline V gene. The CDR3 coding sequence is TGTGCCAGCAGCCGCCCCCCATATAACGAGCAGTACTTC. It yields the protein CASSRPPYNEQYF.

This clonotype appeared many times. The rearrangement links TRBV2 to TRBJ2-5; TRBD1 is a possible D gene (5 bases). CDR1 and CDR2 from the germline V gene are SNHLY and FYNNEI. The CDR3 spans 16 residues. Between the trimmed V and J ends, which lost 4 bases and 4 bases, there was a span of 19 bases. The CDR3 nucleotides read TGTGCCAGCAGTGGCAGGGTGTATGGTGATCGAGAGACCCAGTACTTC. Protein sequence: CASSGRVYGDRETQYF.

This clonotype has just a few counts. The gene calls are TRBV20-1 and TRBJ1-2, with D tentatively TRBD1 (5 bases). Per the germline V gene, CDR1 is DFQATT and CDR2 is SNEGSKA (reference sequence). Trimming took off 3 bases at V and 4 bases at J, with 18 bases between the two ends. There are 15 residues in the CDR3. CDR3 sequence (DNA): TGCAGTGCTAGGTCAGGCGGGACGATTCCCTATGGCTACACCTTC. Its translation: CSARSGGTIPYGYTF.

This rearrangement joins TRBV30 to TRBJ1-2, with 8 bases fitting TRBD1. CDR3 size: 15 residues. V lost 4 bases to trimming and J lost 4 bases; unmatched junction nucleotides: 11. From germline, CDR1 is GTSNPN and CDR2 SVGIG (reference sequence). The CDR3 region has the DNA TGTGCCTGGAACGGACAGGGCATGTATGTCTATGGCTACACCTTC. It yields the protein CAWNGQGMYVYGYTF.

This clonotype was detected many times. This chain uses TRBV12-3 or TRBV12-4 with TRBJ2-1, with 7 bases lining up with TRBD2. V shed 6 bases, J shed 3 bases, and the junction held 8 bases outside the gene matches. There are 15 residues in the CDR3. The CDR3 DNA follows: TGTGCCAGCAGCTTGGGGCTAGCGGTCTACAATGAGCAGTTCTTC. It yields the protein CASSLGLAVYNEQFF.

This chain joins TRBV7-6 and TRBJ2-1, with a possible D match to TRBD1 (5 bases). CDR1 is SGHVS and CDR2 is FNYEAQ in the germline V gene. This CDR3 has 13 amino acids. V was shortened by 0 bases and J by 12 bases, with 12 bases between the two germline ends. The DNA for the CDR3 is TGTGCCAGCAGCTTAGCGTTTGGGGCAGGGCAGTTCTTC. It translates to CASSLAFGAGQFF.

The CDR3: CASIGGLVGNTGELFF. CDR3 coding DNA: TGTGCCAGTATAGGGGGACTAGTCGGGAACACCGGGGAGCTGTTTTTT. V and J are TRBV19 and TRBJ2-2; 8 bases are shared with TRBD2. V lost 7 bases, J lost 1 base, and 8 bases stayed unmatched. CDR1 and CDR2 (germline): LNHDA, SQIVND (reference sequence). There are 16 residues in the CDR3.

Ten or more counts support this clonotype. The rearrangement links TRBV6-5 to TRBJ2-2; D is perhaps TRBD2 (6 bases). The CDR3 spans 16 residues. Germline-derived CDR1 and CDR2 are MNHEY and SVGAGI. V gave up 0 bases and J gave up 3 bases, with 11 bases separating them. Here the CDR3 DNA reads TGTGCCAGCAGTTACTCGACTAGACCCTACACCGGGGAGCTGTTTTTT. Encoded protein: CASSYSTRPYTGELFF.

This clonotype came up many times. The chain employs TRBV7-2 and TRBJ2-7; 10 nucleotides agree with TRBD1. Germline V gene lookup returns CDR1 SGHTA and CDR2 FQGNSA. The CDR3 has 15 amino acids. V lost 5 bases to trimming and J lost 3 bases; unmatched junction nucleotides: 7. The CDR3 region has the DNA TGTGCCAGCAGCCACCAAGGACAGGGGGACTACGAGCAGTACTTC. Translation gives CASSHQGQGDYEQYF.

This clonotype was detected ten times or more. The V and J genes are TRBV20-1 and TRBJ2-1; perhaps TRBD2 as D (6 bases). Germline V CDR1 and CDR2: DFQATT, SNEGSKA (reference sequence). The CDR3 has 15 amino acids. Trimming left V 0 bases short and J 4 bases short, with 13 bases between. This chain's CDR3 is CSAREYVSGYNEQFF. The CDR3, as DNA: TGCAGTGCTAGAGAATATGTTAGCGGTTACAATGAGCAGTTCTTC.

There are many counts of this clonotype. The rearrangement uses TRBV6-1 and TRBJ2-7; D might be TRBD2 (6 bases). The germline CDR1 and CDR2 sequences are MNHNS and SASEGT. The V end lost 8 bases, the J end lost 3 bases, and 14 bases lay between the germline ends. The CDR3 sequence is 13 residues long. This chain's CDR3 is CASSLGTYYEQYF. DNA of the CDR3: TGTGCCAGCTCCCTCGGGACTTACTACGAGCAGTACTTC.

This clonotype has more than one count but fewer than ten. The chain uses TRBV6-2 or TRBV6-3 and TRBJ1-1; the D is unclear. The CDR3 is 16 residues long. V lost 0 bases and J 3 bases, leaving 14 bases between the germline ends. Per germline, CDR1 MNHEY and CDR2 SVGEGT. In DNA form, the CDR3 reads TGTGCCAGCAGTTACTCGAGTTTTCTCCGGGACACTGAAGCTTTCTTT. It translates to CASSYSSFLRDTEAFF.

The J gene is TRBJ2-3, the V gene TRBV30, with D tentatively TRBD2 (6 bases). The V and J ends lost 0 bases and 3 bases respectively, with 10 bases between them. The CDR3 spans 14 residues. Per germline, CDR1 GTSNPN and CDR2 SVGIG (reference sequence). CDR3 nucleotide sequence: TGTGCCTGGAGTGTTGGCGGGAAAACAGATACGCAGTATTTT. Its protein is CAWSVGGKTDTQYF. Full variable domain (missing parts from reference TRBV30 and TRBJ2-3): SQTIHQWPATLVQPVGSPLSLECTVEGTSNPNLYWYRQAAGRGLQLLFYSVGIGQISSEVPQNLSASRPQDRQFILSSKKLLLSDSGFYLCAWSVGGKTDTQYFGPGTRLTVL.

This clonotype has ten or more counts. The chain carries TRBV28 and TRBJ2-7; TRBD2 matches at 7 bases. Germline-derived CDR1 and CDR2 are MDHEN and SYDVKM. The V segment lost 3 bases and the J segment 5 bases; nucleotides outside the gene matches: 13. This CDR3 contains 16 residues. CDR3 loop: CASSFRGSSLSDEQYF. The CDR3 DNA sequence: TGTGCCAGCAGTTTCCGCGGGAGCTCTCTCTCTGACGAGCAGTACTTC.

The chain uses TRBV20-1 and TRBJ2-7; D ambiguous. V was cut by 6 bases and J by 4 bases, with 13 bases left in between. The CDR3 covers 12 residues. Germline CDR1 and CDR2: DFQATT and SNEGSKA (reference sequence). CDR3 nucleotide sequence: TGCAGTGCCCCGGTGGCCGATTACGAGCAGTACTTC. The encoded protein is CSAPVADYEQYF.